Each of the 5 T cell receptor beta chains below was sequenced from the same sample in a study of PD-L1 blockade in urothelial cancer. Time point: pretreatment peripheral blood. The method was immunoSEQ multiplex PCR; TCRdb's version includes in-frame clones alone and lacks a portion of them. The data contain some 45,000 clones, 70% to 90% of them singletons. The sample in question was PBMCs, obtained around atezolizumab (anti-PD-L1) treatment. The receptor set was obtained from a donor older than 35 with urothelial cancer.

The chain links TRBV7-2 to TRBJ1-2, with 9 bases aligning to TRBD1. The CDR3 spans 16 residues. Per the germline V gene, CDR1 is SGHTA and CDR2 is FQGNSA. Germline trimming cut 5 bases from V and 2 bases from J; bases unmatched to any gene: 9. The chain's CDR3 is CASSLGQGTSNYGYTF. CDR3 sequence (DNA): TGTGCCAGCAGCCTGGGACAGGGAACATCCAACTATGGCTACACCTTC.

The CDR3 DNA is TGTGCCAGCAGCAGGTCCGAAGCTAACTATGGCTACACCTTC. Amino acids: CASSRSEANYGYTF. The V and J genes are TRBV6-1 and TRBJ1-2; D call uncertain. Germline V CDR1 and CDR2: MNHNS, SASEGT. The CDR3 has 14 amino acids. Trimming pared 6 bases from V and 0 bases from J, leaving 11 bases between.

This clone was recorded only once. The CDR3 loop is CASSPLGATDEQFF. The DNA for the CDR3 is TGTGCCAGCTCACCCCTGGGGGCCACCGATGAGCAGTTCTTC. The chain couples TRBV18 to TRBJ2-1; a possible D gene is TRBD1 (6 bases). The CDR3 consists of 14 residues. The V gene's germline CDR1 is KGHSH and CDR2 LQKENI. The V end lost 3 bases, the J end lost 8 bases, and 14 bases lay between the germline ends.

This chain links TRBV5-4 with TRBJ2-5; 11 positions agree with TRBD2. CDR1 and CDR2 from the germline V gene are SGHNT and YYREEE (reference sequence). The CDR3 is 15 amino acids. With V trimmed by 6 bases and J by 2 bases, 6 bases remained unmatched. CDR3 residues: CASTRLAGIQETQYF. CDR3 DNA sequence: TGTGCCAGCACCCGACTAGCGGGGATTCAAGAGACCCAGTACTTC.

CDR3 DNA: TGTGCCAGCAGTTTCCGGCAGCGAAGTCCTTCTTGGAACACTGAAGCTTTCTTT. Protein: CASSFRQRSPSWNTEAFF. The chain has TRBV27 and TRBJ1-1; no definite D call. Germline-derived CDR1 and CDR2 are MNHEY and SMNVEV (reference sequence). Deletions cut 3 bases from V and 1 base from J, with 21 bases between. This CDR3 has 18 amino acids.